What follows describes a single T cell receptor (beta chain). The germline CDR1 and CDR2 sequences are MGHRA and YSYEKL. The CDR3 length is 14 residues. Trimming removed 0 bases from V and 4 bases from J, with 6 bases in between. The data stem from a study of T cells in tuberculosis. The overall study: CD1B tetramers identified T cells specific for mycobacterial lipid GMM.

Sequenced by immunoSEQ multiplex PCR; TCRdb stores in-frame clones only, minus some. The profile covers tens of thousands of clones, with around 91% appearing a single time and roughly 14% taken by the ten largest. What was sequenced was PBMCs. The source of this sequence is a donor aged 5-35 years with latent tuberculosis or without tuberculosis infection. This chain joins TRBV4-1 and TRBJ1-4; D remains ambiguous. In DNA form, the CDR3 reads TGCGCCAGCAGCCAAGACAGGATTAATGAAAAACTGTTTTTT. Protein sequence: CASSQDRINEKLFF.